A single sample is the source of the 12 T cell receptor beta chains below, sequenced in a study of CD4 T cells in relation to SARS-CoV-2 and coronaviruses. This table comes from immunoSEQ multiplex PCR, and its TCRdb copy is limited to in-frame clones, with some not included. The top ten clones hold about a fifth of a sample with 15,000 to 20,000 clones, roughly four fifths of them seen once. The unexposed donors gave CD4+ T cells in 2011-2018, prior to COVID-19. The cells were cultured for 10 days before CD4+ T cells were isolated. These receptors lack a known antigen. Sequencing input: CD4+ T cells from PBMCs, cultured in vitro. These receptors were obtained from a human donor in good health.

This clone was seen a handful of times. The chain's CDR3 is CASSPQGDNQPQHF. The CDR3 bases are TGTGCCAGCTCACCACAGGGAGACAATCAGCCCCAGCATTTT. This chain uses TRBV18 with TRBJ1-5; D gene ambiguous. This CDR3 has 14 amino acids. Germline assignment: CDR1 KGHSH and CDR2 LQKENI. V was trimmed by 1 base and J by 3 bases, leaving 7 bases between them.

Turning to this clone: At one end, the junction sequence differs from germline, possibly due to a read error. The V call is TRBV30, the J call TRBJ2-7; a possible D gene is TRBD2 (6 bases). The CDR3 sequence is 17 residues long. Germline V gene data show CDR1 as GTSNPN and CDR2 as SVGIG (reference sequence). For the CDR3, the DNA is TGTGCCTGGATGAAGGAGGGTAGTTGGGCTACCCCTTACGGGCAGTACTTC. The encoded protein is CAWMKEGSWATPYGQYF.

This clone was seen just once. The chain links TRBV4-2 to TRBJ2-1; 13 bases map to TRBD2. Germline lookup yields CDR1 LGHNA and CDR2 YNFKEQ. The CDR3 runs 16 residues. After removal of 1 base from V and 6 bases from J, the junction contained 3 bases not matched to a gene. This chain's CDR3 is CASSQGGLAGANEQFF. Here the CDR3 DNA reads TGTGCCAGCAGCCAAGGAGGACTAGCGGGAGCCAATGAGCAGTTCTTC.

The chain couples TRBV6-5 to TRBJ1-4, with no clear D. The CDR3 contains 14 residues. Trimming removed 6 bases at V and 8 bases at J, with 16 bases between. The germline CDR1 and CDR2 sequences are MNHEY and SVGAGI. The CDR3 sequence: CASREVGFGEKLFF. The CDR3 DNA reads TGTGCCAGCAGGGAGGTGGGTTTCGGGGAAAAACTGTTTTTT.

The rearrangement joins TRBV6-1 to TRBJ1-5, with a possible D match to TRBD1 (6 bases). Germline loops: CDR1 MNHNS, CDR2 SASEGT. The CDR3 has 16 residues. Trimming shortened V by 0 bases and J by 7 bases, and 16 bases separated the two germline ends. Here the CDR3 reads CASSEARQGLRQPQHF. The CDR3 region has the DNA TGTGCCAGCAGTGAAGCGAGGCAGGGGCTCCGGCAGCCCCAGCATTTT.

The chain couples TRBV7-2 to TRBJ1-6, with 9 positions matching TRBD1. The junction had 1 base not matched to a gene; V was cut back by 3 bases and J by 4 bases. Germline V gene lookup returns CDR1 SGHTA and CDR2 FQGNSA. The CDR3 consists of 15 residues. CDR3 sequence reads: CASSFGTGYNSPLHF. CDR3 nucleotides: TGTGCCAGCAGCTTCGGGACAGGGTATAATTCACCCCTCCACTTT.

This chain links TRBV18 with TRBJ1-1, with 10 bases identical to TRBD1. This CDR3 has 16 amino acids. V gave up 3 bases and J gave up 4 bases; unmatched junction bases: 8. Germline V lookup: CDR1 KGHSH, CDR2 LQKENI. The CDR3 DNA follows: TGTGCCAGCTCACCGGCGACAGGGGGCTTGGTCACTGAAGCTTTCTTT. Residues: CASSPATGGLVTEAFF.

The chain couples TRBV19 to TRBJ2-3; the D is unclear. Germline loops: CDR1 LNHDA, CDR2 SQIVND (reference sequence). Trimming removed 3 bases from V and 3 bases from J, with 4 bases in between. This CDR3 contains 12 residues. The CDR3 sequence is CASSMFTDTQYF. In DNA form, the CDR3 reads TGTGCCAGTAGTATGTTTACAGATACGCAGTATTTT.

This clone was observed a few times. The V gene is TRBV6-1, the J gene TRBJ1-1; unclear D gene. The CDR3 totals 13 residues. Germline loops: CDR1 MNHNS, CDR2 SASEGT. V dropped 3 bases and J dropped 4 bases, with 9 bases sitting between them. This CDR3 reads CASSEGRITEAFF. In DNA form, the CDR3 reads TGTGCCAGCAGTGAGGGTCGTATCACTGAAGCTTTCTTT.

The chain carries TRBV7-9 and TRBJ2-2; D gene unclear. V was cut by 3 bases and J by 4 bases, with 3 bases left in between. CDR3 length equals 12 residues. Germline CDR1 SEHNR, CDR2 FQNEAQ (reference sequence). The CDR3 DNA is TGTGCCAGCAGCTTTGGCACCGGGGAGCTGTTTTTT. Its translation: CASSFGTGELFF.

CDR3 in amino acids: CASSQGKRTGKSQETQYF. The CDR3 DNA sequence: TGTGCCAGCAGCCAAGGGAAAAGGACAGGGAAATCTCAAGAGACCCAGTACTTC. The V call is TRBV4-2, the J call TRBJ2-5; 8 nucleotides match TRBD1. J was trimmed by 2 bases and V by 1 base; bases with no gene match: 12. This CDR3 spans 18 amino acids. Germline V gene data show CDR1 as LGHNA and CDR2 as YNFKEQ.

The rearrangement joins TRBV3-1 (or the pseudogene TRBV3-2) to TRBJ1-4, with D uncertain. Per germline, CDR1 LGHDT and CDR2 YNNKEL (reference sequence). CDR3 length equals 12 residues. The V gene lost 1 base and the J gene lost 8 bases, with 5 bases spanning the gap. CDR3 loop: CASSQGLEKLFF. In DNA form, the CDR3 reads TGTGCCAGCAGCCAAGGCTTGGAAAAACTGTTTTTT.